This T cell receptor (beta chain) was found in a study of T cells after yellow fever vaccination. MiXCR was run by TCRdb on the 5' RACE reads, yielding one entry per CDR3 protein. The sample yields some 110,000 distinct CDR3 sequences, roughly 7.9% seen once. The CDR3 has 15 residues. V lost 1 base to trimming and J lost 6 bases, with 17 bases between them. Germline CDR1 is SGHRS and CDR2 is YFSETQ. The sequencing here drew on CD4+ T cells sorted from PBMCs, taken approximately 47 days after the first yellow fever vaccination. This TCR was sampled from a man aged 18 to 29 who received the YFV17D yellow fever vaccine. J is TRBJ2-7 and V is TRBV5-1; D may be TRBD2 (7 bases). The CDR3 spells CASSLTGFSGGEQYV. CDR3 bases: TGCGCCAGCAGCTTGACAGGGTTTTCGGGGGGCGAGCAGTACGTC.